This T cell receptor beta chain derives from a study of cytomegalovirus exposure and HLA in healthy donors. The PCR used 60 Vbeta and 13 Jbeta primers. Measured with immunoSEQ multiplex PCR; TCRdb has only the in-frame clones, and not every one. The sample gives 54,000 or so clones, approximately 70% of which show up once; roughly a fifth is in the top ten. J lost 5 bases, V lost 4 bases, and 6 bases had no gene match. The CDR3 contains 14 residues. Germline-derived CDR1 and CDR2 are SGHRS and YFSETQ. The chain has TRBV5-1 and TRBJ1-1, with TRBD1 identical over 9 bases. This receptor was taken from a woman aged 60 to 75 in good health and CMV-seropositive. Specimen: PBMCs. The CDR3: CASSTTGGRTEAFF. CDR3 coding DNA: TGCGCCAGCAGCACAACAGGGGGCAGGACTGAAGCTTTCTTT.